These T cell receptor beta chains were read from a single sample in a study of blood T cell repertoires in COVID-19. Assay used: immunoSEQ multiplex PCR; TCRdb lists only in-frame clones, some missing. The sample comprises tens of thousands of clones, approximately 78% of which are singletons, and less than 9% rests with the top ten. The sequenced material came from peripheral blood. These receptors were obtained from a man aged 45 to 65 with active or convalescent COVID-19. CDR3s include the opening cysteine and the closing phenylalanine or tryptophan. D genes are given only for firm matches. The listing skips clone size in some rows; elsewhere it reads once, few, many or a size class.

cdr3_aa: CASSLGPVGGTEAFF
cdr3_nt: TGCGCCAGCAGCTTGGGCCCGGTGGGGGGCACTGAAGCTTTCTTT
clone_size: NA
j_call: TRBJ1-1
d_call: NA
v_call: TRBV5-1

cdr3_aa: CASSDPDRGDTDTQYF
cdr3_nt: TGTGCCAGCAGTGACCCAGACAGGGGGGACACAGATACGCAGTATTTT
clone_size: NA
j_call: TRBJ2-3
d_call: TRBD1
v_call: TRBV25-1

cdr3_aa: CASGLSTEAFF
cdr3_nt: TGTGCCAGCGGGCTAAGCACTGAAGCTTTCTTT
clone_size: NA
j_call: TRBJ1-1
d_call: NA
v_call: TRBV6-5

cdr3_aa: CASSRTVEKLFF
cdr3_nt: TGTGCCAGCAGTCGGACTGTCGAAAAACTGTTTTTT
clone_size: once
j_call: TRBJ1-4
d_call: NA
v_call: TRBV28

cdr3_aa: CASRPPGTSGGDTQYF
cdr3_nt: TGTGCCAGTAGACCCCCCGGGACTAGCGGGGGAGATACGCAGTATTTT
clone_size: NA
j_call: TRBJ2-3
d_call: TRBD2
v_call: TRBV19

cdr3_aa: CASSPTGVGTDTQYF
cdr3_nt: TGTGCCAGCAGCCCTACAGGGGTTGGGACAGATACGCAGTATTTT
clone_size: NA
j_call: TRBJ2-3
d_call: TRBD1
v_call: TRBV6-6

cdr3_aa: CASSLAAGIYDTQYF
cdr3_nt: TGCGCCAGCAGCTTGGCAGCGGGGATTTATGATACGCAGTATTTT
clone_size: NA
j_call: TRBJ2-3
d_call: TRBD2
v_call: TRBV5-1

cdr3_aa: CASSTGQLSTDTQYF
cdr3_nt: TGCGCCAGCAGCACGGGACAGCTTAGCACAGATACGCAGTATTTT
clone_size: once
j_call: TRBJ2-3
d_call: TRBD1
v_call: TRBV5-1

cdr3_aa: CAWSGGGALNTEAFF
cdr3_nt: TGTGCCTGGAGTGGTGGGGGCGCGCTAAACACTGAAGCTTTCTTT
clone_size: NA
j_call: TRBJ1-1
d_call: NA
v_call: TRBV30

cdr3_aa: CASSPTGAEGYTF
cdr3_nt: TGTGCCAGCTCACCGACAGGGGCGGAAGGCTACACCTTC
clone_size: NA
j_call: TRBJ1-2
d_call: TRBD1
v_call: TRBV18

cdr3_aa: CASSEAAGSSDTQYF
cdr3_nt: TGTGCCAGCAGTGAGGCGGCGGGGAGCTCAGATACGCAGTATTTT
clone_size: NA
j_call: TRBJ2-3
d_call: NA
v_call: TRBV6-4

cdr3_aa: CASLTSGGAGETQYF
cdr3_nt: TGCGCCAGCTTGACTAGCGGGGGGGCCGGGGAGACCCAGTACTTC
clone_size: NA
j_call: TRBJ2-5
d_call: TRBD2
v_call: TRBV5-1

cdr3_aa: CASSKQGAGEKLFF
cdr3_nt: TGTGCCAGCAGCAAACAGGGGGCTGGAGAAAAACTGTTTTTT
clone_size: NA
j_call: TRBJ1-4
d_call: TRBD1
v_call: TRBV28

cdr3_aa: CASSTTGISGNTIYF
cdr3_nt: TGTGCCAGCAGTACCACAGGGATCTCTGGAAACACCATATATTTT
clone_size: once
j_call: TRBJ1-3
d_call: NA
v_call: TRBV3-1/TRBV3-2

cdr3_aa: CASSLSGGSTRDTQYF
cdr3_nt: TGTGCCAGCAGCTTGTCTGGGGGCAGTACAAGAGATACGCAGTATTTT
clone_size: NA
j_call: TRBJ2-3
d_call: NA
v_call: TRBV11-2

cdr3_aa: CASSVGRGGPSTDTQYF
cdr3_nt: TGTGCCAGCAGCGTAGGACGGGGGGGCCCTAGCACAGATACGCAGTATTTT
clone_size: few
j_call: TRBJ2-3
d_call: TRBD2
v_call: TRBV9

cdr3_aa: CASIASLRQFF
cdr3_nt: TGTGCCAGCATAGCGAGCCTCCGGCAGTTCTTC
clone_size: NA
j_call: TRBJ2-1
d_call: NA
v_call: TRBV6-5

cdr3_aa: CATSRAPKGQGKETQYF
cdr3_nt: TGTGCCACCAGCAGAGCTCCTAAAGGACAGGGCAAAGAGACCCAGTACTTC
clone_size: NA
j_call: TRBJ2-5
d_call: TRBD1
v_call: TRBV15

cdr3_aa: CASSALRAGHSYEQYF
cdr3_nt: TGTGCCAGCAGCGCTCTAAGGGCAGGGCACTCCTACGAGCAGTACTTC
clone_size: NA
j_call: TRBJ2-7
d_call: NA
v_call: TRBV11-2

cdr3_aa: CASSYQNNQPQHF
cdr3_nt: TGTGCCAGCAGCTATCAAAACAATCAGCCCCAGCATTTT
clone_size: NA
j_call: TRBJ1-5
d_call: NA
v_call: TRBV7-2

cdr3_aa: CASSGGTYNSPLHF
cdr3_nt: TGTGCCAGCTCGGGGGGGACTTATAATTCACCCCTCCACTTT
clone_size: NA
j_call: TRBJ1-6
d_call: NA
v_call: TRBV6-4

cdr3_aa: CASSPFRGGLVGTQYF
cdr3_nt: TGTGCCAGCAGTCCCTTCCGGGGGGGCCTGGTCGGTACGCAGTATTTT
clone_size: NA
j_call: TRBJ2-3
d_call: TRBD2
v_call: TRBV6-2/TRBV6-3

cdr3_aa: CASSYRGGSGYEQYF
cdr3_nt: TGTGCCAGCAGTTACCGGGGGGGGTCGGGCTACGAGCAGTACTTC
clone_size: once
j_call: TRBJ2-7
d_call: TRBD2
v_call: TRBV6-6

cdr3_aa: CASSGTVLNSGANVLTF
cdr3_nt: TGTGCCAGTTCCGGGACAGTCCTTAACTCTGGGGCCAACGTCCTGACTTTC
clone_size: NA
j_call: TRBJ2-6
d_call: TRBD1
v_call: TRBV2

cdr3_aa: CASSLGTENQPQHF
cdr3_nt: TGTGCCAGCAGTTTAGGGACAGAGAATCAGCCCCAGCATTTT
clone_size: NA
j_call: TRBJ1-5
d_call: TRBD1
v_call: TRBV28

cdr3_aa: CASSLGETSGANVLTF
cdr3_nt: TGCGCCAGCAGCTTGGGGGAGACCTCTGGGGCCAACGTCCTGACTTTC
clone_size: NA
j_call: TRBJ2-6
d_call: NA
v_call: TRBV5-1

cdr3_aa: CASSRDGTGGKDEQFF
cdr3_nt: TGTGCCAGCAGCCGCGATGGGACAGGGGGCAAGGATGAGCAGTTCTTC
clone_size: NA
j_call: TRBJ2-1
d_call: TRBD1
v_call: TRBV5-4

cdr3_aa: CASTFAGENTEAFF
cdr3_nt: TGTGCCAGTACGTTCGCAGGGGAGAACACTGAAGCTTTCTTT
clone_size: NA
j_call: TRBJ1-1
d_call: NA
v_call: TRBV19

cdr3_aa: CASRPYGIGGEKLFF
cdr3_nt: TGTGCCAGCAGACCTTACGGGATCGGTGGTGAAAAACTGTTTTTT
clone_size: NA
j_call: TRBJ1-4
d_call: NA
v_call: TRBV27

cdr3_aa: CASRGMTAGGSQPQHF
cdr3_nt: TGTGCCAGTAGGGGGATGACGGCAGGGGGCTCTCAGCCCCAGCATTTT
clone_size: NA
j_call: TRBJ1-5
d_call: TRBD1
v_call: TRBV19

cdr3_aa: CATQLENTIYF
cdr3_nt: TGTGCCACCCAACTAGAAAACACCATATATTTT
clone_size: NA
j_call: TRBJ1-3
d_call: NA
v_call: TRBV10-3

cdr3_aa: CAWRDSWDQPQHF
cdr3_nt: TGTGCCTGGAGGGACAGTTGGGACCAGCCCCAGCATTTT
clone_size: once
j_call: TRBJ1-5
d_call: NA
v_call: TRBV30

cdr3_aa: CASSTQGDTEAFF
cdr3_nt: TGTGCCAGCAGCACACAGGGGGACACTGAAGCTTTCTTT
clone_size: few
j_call: TRBJ1-1
d_call: TRBD1
v_call: TRBV11-3

cdr3_aa: CASSQGAGGGTDTQYF
cdr3_nt: TGTGCCAGCAGCCAGGGGGCGGGGGGAGGTACAGATACGCAGTATTTT
clone_size: NA
j_call: TRBJ2-3
d_call: NA
v_call: TRBV7-8

cdr3_aa: CAIKRMGNETQYF
cdr3_nt: TGTGCCATCAAGCGGATGGGTAACGAGACCCAGTACTTC
clone_size: NA
j_call: TRBJ2-5
d_call: NA
v_call: TRBV10-3

cdr3_aa: CASSQSGGIETQYF
cdr3_nt: TGCGCCAGCAGCCAGAGCGGGGGAATTGAGACCCAGTACTTC
clone_size: NA
j_call: TRBJ2-5
d_call: TRBD2
v_call: TRBV5-1

cdr3_aa: CAWSTSYGYTF
cdr3_nt: TGTGCCTGGAGTACTAGCTATGGCTACACCTTC
clone_size: NA
j_call: TRBJ1-2
d_call: NA
v_call: TRBV30

cdr3_aa: CASSHGWNEQFF
cdr3_nt: TGTGCCAGCAGCCACGGGTGGAATGAGCAGTTCTTC
clone_size: NA
j_call: TRBJ2-1
d_call: NA
v_call: TRBV11-3

cdr3_aa: CASSWSAGGTYEQYF
cdr3_nt: TGTGCCAGCAGTTGGTCAGCGGGGGGGACCTACGAGCAGTACTTC
clone_size: NA
j_call: TRBJ2-7
d_call: TRBD2
v_call: TRBV27

cdr3_aa: CASSLSGGRTEAFF
cdr3_nt: TGTGCCAGCAGTTTAAGCGGGGGGCGGACTGAAGCTTTCTTT
clone_size: few
j_call: TRBJ1-1
d_call: NA
v_call: TRBV28

cdr3_aa: CATSDTGLVGGETQYF
cdr3_nt: TGTGCCACCAGTGACACCGGACTAGTGGGAGGGGAGACCCAGTACTTC
clone_size: NA
j_call: TRBJ2-5
d_call: TRBD2
v_call: TRBV24-1

cdr3_aa: CASSQVGASGELFF
cdr3_nt: TGTGCCAGCAGCCAAGTGGGGGCGTCCGGGGAGCTGTTTTTT
clone_size: NA
j_call: TRBJ2-2
d_call: NA
v_call: TRBV3-1/TRBV3-2

cdr3_aa: CASSSNQGDTEAFF
cdr3_nt: TGCGCCAGCAGCTCGAATCAGGGGGACACTGAAGCTTTCTTT
clone_size: many
j_call: TRBJ1-1
d_call: TRBD1
v_call: TRBV5-1